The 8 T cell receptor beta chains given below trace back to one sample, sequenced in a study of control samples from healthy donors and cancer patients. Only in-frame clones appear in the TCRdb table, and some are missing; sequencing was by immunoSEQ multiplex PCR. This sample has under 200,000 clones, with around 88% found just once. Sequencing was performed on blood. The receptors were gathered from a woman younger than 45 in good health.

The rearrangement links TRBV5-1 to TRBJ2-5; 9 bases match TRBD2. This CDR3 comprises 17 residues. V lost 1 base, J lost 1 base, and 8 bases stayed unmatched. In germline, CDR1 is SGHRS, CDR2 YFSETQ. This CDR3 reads CASSLSVATSGQETQYF. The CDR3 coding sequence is TGCGCCAGCAGCTTGTCGGTCGCGACTAGCGGCCAAGAGACCCAGTACTTC.

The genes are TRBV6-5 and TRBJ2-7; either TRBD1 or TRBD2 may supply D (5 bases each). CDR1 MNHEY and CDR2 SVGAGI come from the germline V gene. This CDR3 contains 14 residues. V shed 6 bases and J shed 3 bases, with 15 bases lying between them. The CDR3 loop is CASRGVGVGYEQYF. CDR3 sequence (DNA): TGTGCCAGCAGGGGGGTGGGTGTGGGCTACGAGCAGTACTTC.

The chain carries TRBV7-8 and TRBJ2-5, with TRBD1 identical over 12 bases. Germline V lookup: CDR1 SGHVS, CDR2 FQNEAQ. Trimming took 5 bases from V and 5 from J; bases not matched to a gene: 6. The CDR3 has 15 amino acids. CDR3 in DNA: TGTGCCAGCAGCCCGGGACAGGGGGCGTGGGAGACCCAGTACTTC. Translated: CASSPGQGAWETQYF.

The CDR3 loop is CASSHGGGYEQYV. The CDR3 DNA follows: TGCGCCAGCAGCCATGGGGGAGGGTACGAGCAGTACGTC. The chain links TRBV5-1 to TRBJ2-7, with 7 bases fitting TRBD2. The CDR3 contains 13 residues. Unmatched junction bases numbered 5, after V lost 4 bases and J lost 4 bases. CDR1 and CDR2 from the germline V gene are SGHRS and YFSETQ.

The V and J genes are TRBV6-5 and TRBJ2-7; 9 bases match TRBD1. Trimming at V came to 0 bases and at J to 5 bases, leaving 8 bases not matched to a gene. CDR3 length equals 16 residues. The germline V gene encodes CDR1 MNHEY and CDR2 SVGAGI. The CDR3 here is CASSYSTQGAPHEQYF. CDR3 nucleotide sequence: TGTGCCAGCAGTTACTCCACACAGGGGGCACCCCACGAGCAGTACTTC.

The DNA for the CDR3 is TGTGCCAGCAGTCTAGAGGGATTCTATGGCTACACCTTC. As protein: CASSLEGFYGYTF. The chain links TRBV5-6 to TRBJ1-2, with D unresolved. CDR1 and CDR2 (germline): SGHDT, YYEEEE. CDR3 length: 13 amino acids. Trimming pared 5 bases from V and 4 bases from J, leaving 12 bases between. Combining the CDR3 with reference TRBV5-6 and TRBJ1-2 gives the whole variable domain DAGVTQSPTHLIKTRGQQVTLRCSPKSGHDTVSWYQQALGQGPQFIFQYYEEEERQRGNFPDRFSGHQFPNYSSELNVNALLLGDSALYLCASSLEGFYGYTFGSGTRLTVV.

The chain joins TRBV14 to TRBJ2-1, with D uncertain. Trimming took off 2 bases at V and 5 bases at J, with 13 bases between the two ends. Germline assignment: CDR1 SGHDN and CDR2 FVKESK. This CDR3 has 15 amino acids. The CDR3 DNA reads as TGTGCCAGCAGCCAAAGGGCGCTTCCTAACAATGAGCAGTTCTTC. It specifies CASSQRALPNNEQFF. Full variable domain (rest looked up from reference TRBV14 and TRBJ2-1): EAGVTQFPSHSVIEKGQTVTLRCDPISGHDNLYWYRRVMGKEIKFLLHFVKESKQDESGMPNNRFLAERTGGTYSTLKVQPAELEDSGVYFCASSQRALPNNEQFFGPGTRLTVL.

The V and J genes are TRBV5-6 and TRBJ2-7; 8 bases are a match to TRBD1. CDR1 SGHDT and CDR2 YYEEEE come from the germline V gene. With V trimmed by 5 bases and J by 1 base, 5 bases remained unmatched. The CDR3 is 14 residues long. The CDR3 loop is CASRHYRGSYEQYF. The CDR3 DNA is TGTGCCAGCAGACATTACAGGGGGTCCTACGAGCAGTACTTC.